This T cell receptor (beta chain) comes out of a study of shared clonotypes between healthy human individuals. Study-level points and caveats: Approximately 5.1% was the fraction of naive CD4 clonotypes found shared across several donors. Among donors, clonotype sharing was expected to be affected by sequencing depth.

To note about this clone: Its target is unknown. One end of the junction fails to match germline, which may point to a read error.

From germline, CDR1 is SGHAT and CDR2 FQNNGV. CDR3 length: 12 amino acids. The naive CD8 population came from CD45RO-negative cells selected for CCR7, without terminally differentiated effector memory CD45RA+ cells. Several immunoSEQ 96-well plates shared each subset's DNA, each plate a replicate. Original data processing: Quality scores were absent from the junction-only immunoSEQ sequences, so filtering differed. Generated by immunoSEQ multiplex PCR, the TCRdb table keeps only in-frame clones and is missing some. Clone size and V and J calls were adopted from that table, with D and trimming inferred from the DNA. This table has about 2 million clones, about 95% appearing once.

Sequencing input: naive CD8+ T cells sorted from blood. This sequence was found in a man younger than 30 in good health. The rearrangement links TRBV11-2 to TRBJ2-7, with D unresolved. The chain's CDR3 is CASSSYSDEQYF. DNA of the CDR3: TGTGCCAGCAGCTCTTACTCCGACGAGCAGTACTTC.